This entry features one TCR beta chain sequence. Cohort placement rested on clinical history that participants reported themselves. The data originate from a study of blood T cell repertoires in COVID-19. Per the original methods: Quantification of nucleated cells was approximated via reference gene primer amplification. The data were produced by immunoSEQ multiplex PCR, yet TCRdb's version contains in-frame clones alone and is incomplete. V, J and clone size reflect that table, while D and trimming were determined from the DNA. The sample has approximately 300,000 clones, roughly nine tenths seen once. This CDR3 is built from 13 residues. V was trimmed by 6 bases and J by 3 bases, leaving 12 bases between them. Germline-derived CDR1 and CDR2 are SGHAT and FQNNGV.

Sequenced input: PBMCs or T cells enriched from blood (not recorded which). This chain connects TRBV11-2 to TRBJ2-7, with a possible D match to TRBD1 (5 bases). This TCR derives from a woman in her twenties or thirties who had recovered from COVID-19. CDR3 in DNA: TGTGCCAGCAGAAATTCTCAGGGCTACGAGCAGTACTTC. Amino acids: CASRNSQGYEQYF.